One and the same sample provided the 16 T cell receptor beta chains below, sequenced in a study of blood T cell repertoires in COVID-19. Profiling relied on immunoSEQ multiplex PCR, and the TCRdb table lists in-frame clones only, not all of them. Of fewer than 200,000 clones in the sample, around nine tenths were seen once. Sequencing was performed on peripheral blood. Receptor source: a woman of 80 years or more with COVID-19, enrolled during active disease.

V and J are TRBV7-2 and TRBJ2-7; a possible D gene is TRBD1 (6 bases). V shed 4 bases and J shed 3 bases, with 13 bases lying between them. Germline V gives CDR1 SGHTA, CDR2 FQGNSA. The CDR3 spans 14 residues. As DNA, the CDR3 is TGTGCCAGCAGCTCCAGGACAGCTTACTACGAGCAGTACTTC. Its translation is CASSSRTAYYEQYF.

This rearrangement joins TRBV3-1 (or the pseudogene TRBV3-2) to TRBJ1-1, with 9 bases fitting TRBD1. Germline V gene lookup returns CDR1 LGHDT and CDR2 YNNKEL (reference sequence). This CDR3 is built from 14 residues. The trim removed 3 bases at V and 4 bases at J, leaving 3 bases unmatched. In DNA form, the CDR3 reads TGTGCCAGCAGCCACCGGACAGGGGCCACTGAAGCTTTCTTT. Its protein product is CASSHRTGATEAFF.

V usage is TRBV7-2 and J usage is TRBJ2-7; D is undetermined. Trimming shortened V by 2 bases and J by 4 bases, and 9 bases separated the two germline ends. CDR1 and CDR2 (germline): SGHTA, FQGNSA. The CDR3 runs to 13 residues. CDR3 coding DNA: TGTGCCAGCAGCTTATTAGGAGTTTACGAGCAGTACTTC. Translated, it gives CASSLLGVYEQYF.

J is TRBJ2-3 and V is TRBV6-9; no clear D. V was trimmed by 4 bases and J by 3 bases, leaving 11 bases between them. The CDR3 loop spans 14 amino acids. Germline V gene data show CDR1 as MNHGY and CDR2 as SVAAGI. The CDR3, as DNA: TGTGCCAGCAGTTCGCGAGGTAGGACAGATACGCAGTATTTT. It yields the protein CASSSRGRTDTQYF.

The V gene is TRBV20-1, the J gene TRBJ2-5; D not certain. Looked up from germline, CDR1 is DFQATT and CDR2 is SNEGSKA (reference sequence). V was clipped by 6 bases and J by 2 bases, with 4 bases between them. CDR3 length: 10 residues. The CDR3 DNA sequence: TGCAGTGCGGCTCAAGAGACCCAGTACTTC. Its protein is CSAAQETQYF.

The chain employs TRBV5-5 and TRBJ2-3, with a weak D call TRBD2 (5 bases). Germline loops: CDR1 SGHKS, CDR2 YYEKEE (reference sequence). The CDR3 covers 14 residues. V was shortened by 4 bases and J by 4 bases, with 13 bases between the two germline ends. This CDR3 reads CASSAGLRPDTQYF. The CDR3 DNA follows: TGTGCCAGCAGCGCGGGCCTACGTCCAGATACGCAGTATTTT.

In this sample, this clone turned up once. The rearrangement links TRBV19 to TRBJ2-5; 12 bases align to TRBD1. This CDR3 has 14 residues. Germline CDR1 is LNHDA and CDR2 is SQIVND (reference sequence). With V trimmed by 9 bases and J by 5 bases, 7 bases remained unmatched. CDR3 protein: CASSGTGGVETQYF. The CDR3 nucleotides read TGTGCCAGCTCCGGGACAGGGGGCGTGGAGACCCAGTACTTC.

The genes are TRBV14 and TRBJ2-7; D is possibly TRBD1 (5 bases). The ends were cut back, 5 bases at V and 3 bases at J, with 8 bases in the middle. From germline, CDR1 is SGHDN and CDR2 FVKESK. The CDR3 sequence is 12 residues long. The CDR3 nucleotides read TGTGCCAGCAGCACCGGACACTACGAGCAGTACTTC. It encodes CASSTGHYEQYF.

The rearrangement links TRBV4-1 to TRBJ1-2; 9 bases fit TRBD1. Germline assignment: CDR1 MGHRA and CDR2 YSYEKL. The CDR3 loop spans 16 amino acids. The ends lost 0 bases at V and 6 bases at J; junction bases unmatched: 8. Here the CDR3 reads CASSQDPGQGSHGYTF. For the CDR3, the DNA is TGCGCCAGCAGCCAAGATCCAGGACAGGGGTCACATGGCTACACCTTC.

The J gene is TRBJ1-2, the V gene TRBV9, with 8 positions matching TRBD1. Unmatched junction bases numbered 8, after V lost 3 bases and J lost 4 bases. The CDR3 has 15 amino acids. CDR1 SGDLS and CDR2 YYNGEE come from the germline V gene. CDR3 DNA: TGTGCCAGCAGCGCCTGGGACAGGAAAGGCTATGGCTACACCTTC. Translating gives CASSAWDRKGYGYTF.

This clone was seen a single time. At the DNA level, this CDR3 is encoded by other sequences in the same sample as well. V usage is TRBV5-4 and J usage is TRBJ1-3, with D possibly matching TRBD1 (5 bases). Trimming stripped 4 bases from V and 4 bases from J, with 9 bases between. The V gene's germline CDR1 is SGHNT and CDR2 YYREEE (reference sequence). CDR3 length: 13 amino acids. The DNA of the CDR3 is TGTGCCAGCAGCCTAACAGGAGGAAACACCATATATTTT. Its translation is CASSLTGGNTIYF. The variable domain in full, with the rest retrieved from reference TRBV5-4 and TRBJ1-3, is ETGVTQSPTHLIKTRGQQVTLRCSSQSGHNTVSWYQQALGQGPQFIFQYYREEENGRGNFPPRFSGLQFPNYSSELNVNALELDDSALYLCASSLTGGNTIYFGEGSWLTVV.

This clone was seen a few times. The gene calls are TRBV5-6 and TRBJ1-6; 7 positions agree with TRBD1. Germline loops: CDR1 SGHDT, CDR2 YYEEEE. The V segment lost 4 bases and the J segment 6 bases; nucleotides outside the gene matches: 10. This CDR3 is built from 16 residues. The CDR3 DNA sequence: TGTGCCAGCAGCCCAAACACAGGGGAAAGTAATTCACCCCTCCACTTT. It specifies CASSPNTGESNSPLHF. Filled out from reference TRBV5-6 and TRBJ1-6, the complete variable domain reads DAGVTQSPTHLIKTRGQQVTLRCSPKSGHDTVSWYQQALGQGPQFIFQYYEEEERQRGNFPDRFSGHQFPNYSSELNVNALLLGDSALYLCASSPNTGESNSPLHFGNGTRLTVT.

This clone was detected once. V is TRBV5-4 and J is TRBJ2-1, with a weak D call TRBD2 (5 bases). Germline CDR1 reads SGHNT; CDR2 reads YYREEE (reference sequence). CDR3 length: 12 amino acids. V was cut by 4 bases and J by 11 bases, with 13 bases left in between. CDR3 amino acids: CASSEEVEKQFF. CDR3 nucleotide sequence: TGTGCCAGCAGCGAGGAGGTAGAAAAGCAGTTCTTC.

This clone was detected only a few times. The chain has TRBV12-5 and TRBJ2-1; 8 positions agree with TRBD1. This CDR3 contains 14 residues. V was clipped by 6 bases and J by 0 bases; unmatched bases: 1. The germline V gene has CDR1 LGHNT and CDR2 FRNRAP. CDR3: CASGQGGSYNEQFF. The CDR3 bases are TGTGCTAGTGGACAGGGGGGCTCCTACAATGAGCAGTTCTTC.

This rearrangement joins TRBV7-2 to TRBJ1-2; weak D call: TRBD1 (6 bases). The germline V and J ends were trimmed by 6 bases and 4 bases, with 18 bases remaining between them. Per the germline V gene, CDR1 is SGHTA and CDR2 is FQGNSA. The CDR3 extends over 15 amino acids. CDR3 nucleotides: TGTGCCAGCAGAGGGGGGGCAGTGAGCGGCTATGGCTACACCTTC. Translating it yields CASRGGAVSGYGYTF.

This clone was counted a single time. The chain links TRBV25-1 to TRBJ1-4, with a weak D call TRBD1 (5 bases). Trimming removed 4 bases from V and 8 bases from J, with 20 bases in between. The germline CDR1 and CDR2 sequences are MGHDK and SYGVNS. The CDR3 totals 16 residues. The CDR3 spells CASSAPRGAGSEKLFF. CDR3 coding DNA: TGTGCCAGCAGTGCTCCTAGGGGTGCGGGGTCAGAAAAACTGTTTTTT.